This T cell receptor beta chain was retrieved from a study of control samples from healthy donors and cancer patients. This table comes from immunoSEQ multiplex PCR, and its TCRdb copy is limited to in-frame clones, with some not included. The sample carries 20,000 to 30,000 clones, approximately 91% recorded once. Germline CDR1 and CDR2: SGHRS and YFSETQ. This CDR3 is built from 15 residues. V lost 3 bases, J lost 4 bases, and 7 bases stayed unmatched. This TCR came from a man over 45 with lung cancer. This chain links TRBV5-1 with TRBJ2-1; TRBD2 agrees at 7 bases. Sequenced sample: PBMCs. The DNA for the CDR3 is TGCGCCAGCAGCTCGCCACTAGCGCTGTACAATGAGCAGTTCTTC. It yields the protein CASSSPLALYNEQFF.